Each of the 16 T cell receptor beta chains below was sequenced from the same sample in a study of shared clonotypes between healthy human individuals. Repertoires were generated with immunoSEQ multiplex PCR, while TCRdb's copy carries only in-frame clones and drops some. Of under 2,000,000 clones in the sample, over 85% are singletons; the top ten hold 1% to 1.5%. Terminally differentiated effector memory CD45RA+ cells were excluded from the naive CD8 cells, which were CD45RO-negative and positively selected for CCR7. The sample taken for sequencing was naive CD8+ T cells sorted from blood. These receptors came from a young man in good health.

This clone has only a few counts. This rearrangement joins TRBV7-8 to TRBJ2-7; D is perhaps TRBD1 (6 bases). The V gene lost 3 bases and the J gene lost 4 bases, with 10 bases spanning the gap. Germline loops: CDR1 SGHVS, CDR2 FQNEAQ. The CDR3 totals 13 residues. The CDR3 is CASSFPQGYEQYF. The CDR3 bases are TGTGCCAGCAGCTTCCCACAGGGATACGAGCAGTACTTC.

The chain is built from TRBV4-1 and TRBJ2-7; tentative D call: TRBD1 (5 bases). V dropped 0 bases and J dropped 2 bases, with 14 bases sitting between them. Germline-derived CDR1 and CDR2 are MGHRA and YSYEKL. This CDR3 region has 16 residues. The CDR3 sequence is CASSQEPGHPTYEQYF. Written as DNA, the CDR3 is TGCGCCAGCAGCCAAGAACCCGGACACCCGACCTACGAGCAGTACTTC.

A note on this clone: At the DNA level, this CDR3 is encoded by other sequences in the same sample as well. The chain carries TRBV5-4 and TRBJ2-3, with D possibly being TRBD1 or TRBD2 (5 bases each). V gave up 4 bases and J gave up 2 bases, with 11 bases separating them. From germline, CDR1 is SGHNT and CDR2 YYREEE (reference sequence). This CDR3 contains 14 residues. The CDR3 coding sequence is TGTGCCAGCAGCCCGGGACCCCTCACAGATACGCAGTATTTT. This codes for CASSPGPLTDTQYF.

The chain employs TRBV30 and TRBJ2-1; tentative D call: TRBD1 (7 bases). The CDR3 runs to 16 residues. Germline V gene data show CDR1 as GTSNPN and CDR2 as SVGIG (reference sequence). V lost 4 bases and J 3 bases, leaving 19 bases between the germline ends. The CDR3 DNA is TGTGCCTGGACCAACGCGGAGGGGGCGTTCTACAATGAGCAGTTCTTC. Protein product: CAWTNAEGAFYNEQFF. Supplemented by reference TRBV30 and TRBJ2-1, the full variable domain reads SQTIHQWPATLVQPVGSPLSLECTVEGTSNPNLYWYRQAAGRGLQLLFYSVGIGQISSEVPQNLSASRPQDRQFILSSKKLLLSDSGFYLCAWTNAEGAFYNEQFFGPGTRLTVL.

The chain is built from TRBV7-9 and TRBJ2-7, with 7 nucleotides matching TRBD1. V lost 5 bases and J lost 5; bases outside the gene matches: 12. The CDR3 spans 15 residues. The germline gives CDR1 SEHNR, CDR2 FQNEAQ (reference sequence). The CDR3 region has the DNA TGTGCCAGCAGCACCCGACAGGGAGTGACAGACGAGCAGTACTTC. As protein: CASSTRQGVTDEQYF.

The J gene is TRBJ1-1, the V gene TRBV16, with TRBD1 as a possible D gene (6 bases). This CDR3 has 15 amino acids. Germline values: CDR1 KGHSY, CDR2 FQNENV. V was trimmed by 1 base and J by 0 bases, leaving 9 bases between them. The CDR3 is CASSQYGGLNTEAFF. DNA for the CDR3: TGTGCCAGCAGCCAATACGGGGGGCTGAACACTGAAGCTTTCTTT.

The chain links TRBV27 to TRBJ1-1; D unclear. CDR1 MNHEY and CDR2 SMNVEV come from the germline V gene (reference sequence). Trimming removed 2 bases from V and 0 bases from J, with 13 bases in between. This CDR3 spans 16 amino acids. CDR3 sequence (DNA): TGTGCCAGCAGTTTACAGGAACCGCACTTGAACACTGAAGCTTTCTTT. This gives the protein CASSLQEPHLNTEAFF.

This clone is a singleton in its sample. V gene TRBV27 combines with J gene TRBJ1-2, with D possibly matching TRBD1 (5 bases). Germline V gene data show CDR1 as MNHEY and CDR2 as SMNVEV (reference sequence). The length of the CDR3 is 15 residues. The V end lost 1 base, the J end lost 3 bases, and 12 bases lay between the germline ends. The CDR3 protein is CASSLFPRGDYGYTF. The CDR3 bases are TGTGCCAGCAGTTTATTTCCCCGGGGGGACTATGGCTACACCTTC.

CDR3 protein: CASSYSTPGAGTEAFF. The CDR3 region has the DNA TGTGCCAGCAGTTACTCAACCCCGGGGGCAGGCACTGAAGCTTTCTTT. The chain joins TRBV6-5 to TRBJ1-1, with D tentatively TRBD1 (6 bases). Trimming shortened V by 0 bases and J by 4 bases, and 15 bases separated the two germline ends. The germline gives CDR1 MNHEY, CDR2 SVGAGI. This CDR3 is 16 amino acids long.

The chain employs TRBV6-5 and TRBJ2-7; 9 bases are a match to TRBD1. J lost 6 bases, V lost 6 bases, and 12 bases had no gene match. Per germline, CDR1 MNHEY and CDR2 SVGAGI. CDR3 length equals 15 residues. The CDR3 DNA is TGTGCCAGCAGAAATGCCGGGACAGGGTATCTCGAGCAGTACTTC. Translation gives CASRNAGTGYLEQYF.

The chain employs TRBV7-6 and TRBJ1-2; TRBD1 matches at 8 bases. The CDR3 spans 16 residues. The germline gives CDR1 SGHVS, CDR2 FNYEAQ. After removal of 5 bases from V and 2 bases from J, the junction contained 10 bases not matched to a gene. This CDR3 reads CASSPFPGQENYGYTF. The CDR3 DNA follows: TGTGCCAGCAGCCCTTTTCCGGGACAGGAAAACTATGGCTACACCTTC.

Points on this clone: Other DNA sequences in the same sample also yield this CDR3. The chain recombines TRBV5-4 with TRBJ2-7; 8 bases are a match to TRBD1. The CDR3 is 15 amino acids. The trim removed 0 bases at V and 0 bases at J, leaving 2 bases unmatched. Germline V lookup: CDR1 SGHNT, CDR2 YYREEE (reference sequence). CDR3 region: CASSLGQGASYEQYF. The DNA for the CDR3 is TGTGCCAGCAGCTTGGGTCAGGGGGCCTCCTACGAGCAGTACTTC.

V usage is TRBV6-1 and J usage is TRBJ1-1; TRBD1 is a possible D gene (5 bases). This CDR3 contains 14 residues. Germline CDR1 reads MNHNS; CDR2 reads SASEGT. Between the trimmed V and J ends, which lost 8 bases and 0 bases, there was a span of 13 bases. CDR3 in amino acids: CASSRDGMNTEAFF. CDR3 DNA: TGTGCCAGCTCTAGGGACGGAATGAACACTGAAGCTTTCTTT.

This clone has just a few counts. The genes are TRBV5-4 and TRBJ2-5; TRBD1 might be the D (5 bases). This CDR3 spans 12 amino acids. The germline CDR1 and CDR2 sequences are SGHNT and YYREEE (reference sequence). Trimming took 0 bases from V and 5 from J, leaving 5 bases between them. The CDR3 spells CASSLEGETQYF. For the CDR3, the DNA is TGTGCCAGCAGCTTGGAGGGGGAGACCCAGTACTTC.

V usage is TRBV29-1 and J usage is TRBJ2-5; 7 bases line up with TRBD1. The CDR3 loop spans 14 amino acids. V dropped 4 bases and J dropped 4; count of bases not matched to a gene: 9. CDR1 and CDR2 (germline): SQVTM, ANQGSEA. The CDR3 here is CSVGGTVIGETQYF. DNA for the CDR3: TGCAGCGTTGGGGGGACAGTAATTGGAGAGACCCAGTACTTC.

As concerns this clone: The sample carries other DNA sequences with the same CDR3. V usage is TRBV27 and J usage is TRBJ1-5, with 7 nucleotides matching TRBD1. V lost 2 bases to trimming and J lost 4 bases; unmatched junction nucleotides: 2. There are 14 residues in the CDR3. CDR1 is MNHEY, CDR2 SMNVEV, per germline (reference sequence). CDR3 coding DNA: TGTGCCAGCAGTTTACAGGGGGGGAATCAGCCCCAGCATTTT. This gives the protein CASSLQGGNQPQHF.